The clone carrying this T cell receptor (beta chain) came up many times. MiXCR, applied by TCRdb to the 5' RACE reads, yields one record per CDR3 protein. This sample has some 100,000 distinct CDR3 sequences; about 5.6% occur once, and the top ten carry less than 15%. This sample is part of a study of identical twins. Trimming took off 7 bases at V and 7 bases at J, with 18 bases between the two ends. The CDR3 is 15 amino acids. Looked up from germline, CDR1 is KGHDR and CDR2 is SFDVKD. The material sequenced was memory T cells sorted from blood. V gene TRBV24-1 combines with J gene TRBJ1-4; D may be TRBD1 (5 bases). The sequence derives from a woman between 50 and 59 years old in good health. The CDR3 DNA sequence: TGTGCCACCAGCCACGGAATAGGGGTTGGTGAAAAACTGTTTTTT. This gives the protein CATSHGIGVGEKLFF.